The 2 T cell receptor beta chains below all came from one sample that was sequenced in a study of CD8 T cells in Susac syndrome. Random hexamers were used to reverse transcribe an amount of about 0.45 to 1 ug RNA. TCRdb passed the immunoSEQ multiplex PCR reads through MiXCR, listing each CDR3 protein once. This sample has some 210,000 distinct CDR3 sequences, with roughly 93% found just once. The sample was CD4+ T cells from PBMCs. The receptor source for this set is a human donor with Susac syndrome.

The V call is TRBV3-1, the J call TRBJ2-2; D possibly corresponds to TRBD1 (7 bases). Germline V gene lookup returns CDR1 LGHDT and CDR2 YNNKEL (reference sequence). CDR3 length: 16 amino acids. V shed 4 bases and J shed 4 bases, with 16 bases lying between them. The CDR3 DNA reads TGTGCCAGCAGCCCGCGGGACAGAGAGCTCACCGGGGAGCTGTTTTTT. Translated: CASSPRDRELTGELFF. Full variable domain (outside the CDR3, taken from reference TRBV3-1 and TRBJ2-2): DTAVSQTPKYLVTQMGNDKSIKCEQNLGHDTMYWYKQDSKKFLKIMFSYNNKELIINETVPNRFSPKSPDKAHLNLHINSLELGDSAVYFCASSPRDRELTGELFFGEGSRLTVL.

The chain couples TRBV7-9 to TRBJ2-7; 7 bases agree with TRBD1. The CDR3 contains 14 residues. V shed 5 bases, J shed 5 bases, and the junction held 9 bases outside the gene matches. Germline CDR1 and CDR2: SEHNR and FQNEAQ (reference sequence). Here the CDR3 reads CASSLRQGPDEQYF. The CDR3 DNA is TGTGCCAGCAGCCTGAGACAGGGCCCTGACGAGCAGTACTTC.